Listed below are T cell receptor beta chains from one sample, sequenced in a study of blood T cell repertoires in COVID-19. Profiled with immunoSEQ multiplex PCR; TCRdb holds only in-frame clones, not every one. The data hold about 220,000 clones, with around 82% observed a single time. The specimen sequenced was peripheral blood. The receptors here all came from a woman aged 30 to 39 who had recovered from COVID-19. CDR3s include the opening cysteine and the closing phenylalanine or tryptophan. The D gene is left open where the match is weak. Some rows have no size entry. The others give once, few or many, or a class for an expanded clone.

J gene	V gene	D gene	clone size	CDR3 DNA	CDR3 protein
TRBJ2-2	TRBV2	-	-	TGTGCCAGCAGGGCAGTGGACACCGGGGAGCTGTTTTTT	CASRAVDTGELFF
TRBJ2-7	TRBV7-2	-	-	TGTGCCAGCAGCCTCCGATGGTCCTCCCCCACGGGAACGGGCGAGCAGTACTTC	CASSLRWSSPTGTGEQYF
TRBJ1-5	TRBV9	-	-	TGTGCCAGCAGCGTAGACTGGCGGATCAATCAGCCCCAGCATTTT	CASSVDWRINQPQHF
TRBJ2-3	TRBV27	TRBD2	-	TGTGCCAGCAGTCCGGGACTAGCGGACACAGATACGCAGTATTTT	CASSPGLADTDTQYF
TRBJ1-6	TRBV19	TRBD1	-	TGTGCCAGTAGTCTCCGGACAGGGGGCTTCGGTTCACCCCTCCACTTT	CASSLRTGGFGSPLHF
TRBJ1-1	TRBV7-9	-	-	TGTGCCAGCAGCGAGGGGGACGGGTTGAACACTGAAGCTTTCTTT	CASSEGDGLNTEAFF
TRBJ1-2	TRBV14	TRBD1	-	TGTGCCAGCAGCCAGGGACAGAACTATGGCTACACCTTC	CASSQGQNYGYTF
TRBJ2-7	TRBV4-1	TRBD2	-	TGCGCCAGCAGCCAAGATGGGAGCGGGAGGGCCTACGAGCAGTACTTC	CASSQDGSGRAYEQYF
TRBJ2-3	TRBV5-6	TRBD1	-	TGTGCCAGCAGCTTTCAGGGGGCAGATACGCAGTATTTT	CASSFQGADTQYF
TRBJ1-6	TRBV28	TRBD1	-	TGTGCCAGCAGTGGGATCGGGACAGGGGCTAGCTCCTATAATTCACCCCTCCACTTT	CASSGIGTGASSYNSPLHF
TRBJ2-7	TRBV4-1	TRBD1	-	TGCGCCAGCAGCCACCTAGGGACAGGGGGCAGGAACGAGCAGTACTTC	CASSHLGTGGRNEQYF
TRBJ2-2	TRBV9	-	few	TGTGCCAGCAGCGTCCCTCCGGTCGGGAACGGGGAGCTGTTTTTT	CASSVPPVGNGELFF
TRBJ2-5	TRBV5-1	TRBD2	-	TGCGCCAGCACCCTCTGGGCGGGGGGGGTCGGCCAGTACTTC	CASTLWAGGVGQYF
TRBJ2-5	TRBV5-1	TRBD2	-	TGCGCCAGCAGCTACGGGACTAGCGGGAGTCCCGACCAAGAGACCCAGTACTTC	CASSYGTSGSPDQETQYF
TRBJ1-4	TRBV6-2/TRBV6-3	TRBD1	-	TGTGCCAGCAGTCCAGGACAGGGGGCGACTAATGAAAAACTGTTTTTT	CASSPGQGATNEKLFF
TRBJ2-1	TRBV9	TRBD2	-	TGTGCCAGCAGCGCGTCCGGGACTAGCGGGAGTAATGAGCAGTTCTTC	CASSASGTSGSNEQFF
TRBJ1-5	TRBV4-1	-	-	TGCGCCAGCAGCCAACCAGGTACCCGCAATCAGCCCCAGCATTTT	CASSQPGTRNQPQHF
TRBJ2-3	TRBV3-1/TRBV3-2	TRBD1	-	TGTGCCAGCAGGCGGACAGGGAGCACAGATACGCAGTATTTT	CASRRTGSTDTQYF
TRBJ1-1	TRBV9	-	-	TGTGCCAGCAGCGTAGAATGGAGACAGGTCGGAACCGGAGCTTTCTTT	CASSVEWRQVGTGAFF
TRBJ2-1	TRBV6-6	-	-	TGTGCCAGCAGTTATTCGGGACTGGCACCTCTCAATGAGCAGTTCTTC	CASSYSGLAPLNEQFF
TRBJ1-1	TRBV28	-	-	TGTGCCAGCATCCTAGGGGGGAACACTGAAGCTTTCTTT	CASILGGNTEAFF
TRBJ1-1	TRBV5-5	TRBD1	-	TGTGCCAGCAGCTTTCAGCCCGGGACAGAGAACACTGAAGCTTTCTTT	CASSFQPGTENTEAFF
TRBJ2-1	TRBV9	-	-	TGTGCCAGCAGCGTCCAAGGCGGCAATGAGCAGTTCTTC	CASSVQGGNEQFF
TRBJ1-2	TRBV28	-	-	TGTGCCAGCAGCCCACCAGGGGCCCAGACGACGGGCTACACCTTC	CASSPPGAQTTGYTF
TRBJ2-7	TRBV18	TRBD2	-	TGTGCCAGCTCACCACGGGCGGAGTGGGTAGCGGGAAATTCCGTCCTCTACGAGCAGTACTTC	CASSPRAEWVAGNSVLYEQYF
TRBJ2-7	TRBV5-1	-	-	TGCGCCAGCAGCTTCGGGGGTTTCCCGAGCTCCTACGAGCAGTACTTC	CASSFGGFPSSYEQYF
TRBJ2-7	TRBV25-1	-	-	TGTGCCAGCAGTGCACCCAGAAGGGGGACCGCTGCCTACGAGCAGTACTTC	CASSAPRRGTAAYEQYF
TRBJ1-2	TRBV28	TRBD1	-	TGTGCCAGCAGTGGACAGGGACGAGGGGTAGGCTACACCTTC	CASSGQGRGVGYTF
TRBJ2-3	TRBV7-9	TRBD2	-	TGTGCCAGTAATCGCGCTAGCGGTTTCGCAGATACGCAGTATTTT	CASNRASGFADTQYF
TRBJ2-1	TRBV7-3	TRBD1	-	TGTGCCAGCAGCGGCAAGGGGACAGGCTCATACAATGAGCAGTTCTTC	CASSGKGTGSYNEQFF
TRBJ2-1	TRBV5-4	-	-	TGTGCCAGCAGCTTGGGTACTGAGGAGGGCCGTAAGTTCTTC	CASSLGTEEGRKFF
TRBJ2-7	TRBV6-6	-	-	TGTGCCAGCAGTGGGGGAGGCTCCTACGAGCAGTACTTC	CASSGGGSYEQYF
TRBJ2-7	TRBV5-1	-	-	TGCGCCAGCAGCTCCTTTACCGGGTCCTCCTACGAGCAGTACTTC	CASSSFTGSSYEQYF